The clone carrying this T cell receptor beta chain was recorded a few times. Its antigen is still unknown. The TCR beta cDNA libraries carried unique molecular identifiers. The authors obtained 500,000 or so cDNA molecules from approximately 0.95 to 9.8 million T cells. TCRdb itself ran the PCR reads through MiXCR, one entry per CDR3 protein. The sample includes 550,000 to 700,000 distinct CDR3 sequences, roughly two fifths of them seen just once. The data originate from a study of post-analysis software for immune sequencing data. Study conclusions and caveats: In multiple sclerosis, normalized Chao1 diversity was significantly below that of controls. With TRBV5-6, TRBV5-1 and TRBV20-1 included, about five TRBV segments were more frequent in patients than in controls.

Germline V gives CDR1 SNHLY, CDR2 FYNNEI. The CDR3 sequence is 13 residues long. V gave up 2 bases and J gave up 2 bases, with 7 bases separating them. Sequences were obtained from blood. The TCR comes from a girl aged 5-17 years with multiple sclerosis. The J gene is TRBJ2-7, the V gene TRBV2; D is uncertain. The CDR3, as DNA: TGTGCCAGCAGTGAACAACAGACCTACGAGCAGTACTTC. It yields the protein CASSEQQTYEQYF.